Each of the 4 T cell receptor beta chains below was sequenced from the same sample in a study of T-cell memory formation after mild COVID-19. In TCRdb, the 5' RACE reads were re-called with MiXCR into one record per CDR3 protein. The top ten hold about 20% of the sample, which has some 350,000 distinct CDR3 sequences, approximately 16% seen once. The sample taken for sequencing was PBMCs or a T cell subset sorted from them (not recorded which). The receptors derive from a man younger than 35 who had mild COVID-19 (a few samples of this study predate the infection). Cell type and time point are not known.

The V and J genes are TRBV18 and TRBJ2-5; tentatively, D is TRBD1 or TRBD2 (5 bases each). Germline V CDR1 and CDR2: KGHSH, LQKENI. Trimming took 3 bases from V and 1 from J, leaving 9 bases between them. CDR3 size: 14 residues. CDR3 amino acids: CASSPAGTQETQYF. CDR3 nucleotide sequence: TGTGCCAGCTCACCCGCCGGGACCCAAGAGACCCAGTACTTC.

This clonotype was seen a handful of times. The rearrangement uses TRBV24-1 and TRBJ2-3; 9 positions match TRBD1. There are 14 residues in the CDR3. J lost 6 bases, V lost 4 bases, and 4 bases had no gene match. From germline, CDR1 is KGHDR and CDR2 SFDVKD. CDR3 region: CATSDGTGLDTQYF. The CDR3 DNA follows: TGTGCCACCAGTGACGGGACAGGGTTGGATACGCAGTATTTT.

This clonotype came up a few times. The chain carries TRBV5-6 and TRBJ2-7; perhaps TRBD1 as D (8 bases). The CDR3 runs 15 residues. V was shortened by 4 bases and J by 4 bases, with 18 bases between the two germline ends. Germline CDR1 and CDR2: SGHDT and YYEEEE. Here the CDR3 reads CASSPGQGGIYEQYV. The DNA for the CDR3 is TGTGCCAGCAGCCCCGGACAGGGAGGGATTTACGAGCAGTACGTC.

The gene calls are TRBV20-1 and TRBJ1-5, with 10 bases that match TRBD1. With 6 bases clipped from V and 3 bases from J, the junction kept 14 bases outside the gene matches. The germline gives CDR1 DFQATT, CDR2 SNEGSKA (reference sequence). The CDR3 extends over 17 amino acids. The CDR3 DNA is TGCAGTGCCAGCCCCCTGGGACAGGGGTATCTCAATCAGCCCCAGCATTTT. This translates into CSASPLGQGYLNQPQHF.